This is a list of T cell receptor beta chains from one sample in a study of CD8 T cells in Susac syndrome. TCRdb independently ran MiXCR on the immunoSEQ multiplex PCR reads; one entry per CDR3 protein. The repertoire holds fewer than 350,000 distinct CDR3 sequences, with about 90% as singletons. The specimen was CD4+ T cells from PBMCs. Receptors originate from a human donor with multiple sclerosis. Both conserved end residues are part of each CDR3. Fields, in order: J gene, clone size, V gene, D gene, CDR3 DNA, CDR3 protein. D genes are given only for firm matches. The listing skips clone size in some rows; elsewhere it reads once, few, many or a size class.

j_call: TRBJ1-1
clone_size: once
v_call: TRBV25-1
d_call: .
cdr3_nt: TGTGCCAGCAGTGTCACCTCGGCGAGCACTGAAGCTTTCTTT
cdr3_aa: CASSVTSASTEAFF

j_call: TRBJ2-2
clone_size: once
v_call: TRBV6-1
d_call: TRBD2
cdr3_nt: TGTGCCAGCAGTGTCAATTGGGGGGGTCTCGGGTCCGGGGAGCTGTTTTTT
cdr3_aa: CASSVNWGGLGSGELFF

j_call: TRBJ2-2
clone_size: .
v_call: TRBV7-3
d_call: .
cdr3_nt: TGTGCCAGCAGTCCTGACGGGGCGCGGAACACCGGGGAGCTGTTTTTT
cdr3_aa: CASSPDGARNTGELFF

j_call: TRBJ1-1
clone_size: .
v_call: TRBV6-1
d_call: TRBD1
cdr3_nt: TGTGCCAGCAAAAATGCCGGGACAGGACGGGACGGGACTGAAGCTTTCTTT
cdr3_aa: CASKNAGTGRDGTEAFF

j_call: TRBJ2-6
clone_size: .
v_call: TRBV5-6
d_call: .
cdr3_nt: TGTGCCAGCAGCTTCCCGTCTGGGGCCAACGTCCTGACTTTC
cdr3_aa: CASSFPSGANVLTF

j_call: TRBJ1-3
clone_size: .
v_call: TRBV29-1
d_call: TRBD1
cdr3_nt: TGCAGCCATCGCGGGACAGGCGGAAACACCATATATTTT
cdr3_aa: CSHRGTGGNTIYF

j_call: TRBJ2-1
clone_size: .
v_call: TRBV20-1
d_call: .
cdr3_nt: TGCAGTGCTAGAGATCGGGACTCCTACAATGAGCAGTTCTTC
cdr3_aa: CSARDRDSYNEQFF

j_call: TRBJ2-7
clone_size: .
v_call: TRBV3-1
d_call: .
cdr3_nt: TGTGCCAGCAGCCAAGGCCGGGGGAACTACGAGCAGTACTTC
cdr3_aa: CASSQGRGNYEQYF

j_call: TRBJ1-3
clone_size: once
v_call: TRBV6-1
d_call: .
cdr3_nt: TGTGCCAGCAGCTCGGGAGGCCGGGACTCTGGAAACACCATATATTTT
cdr3_aa: CASSSGGRDSGNTIYF

j_call: TRBJ1-5
clone_size: .
v_call: TRBV3-1
d_call: TRBD1
cdr3_nt: TGTGCCAGCAGCCAGTCCGACAGGGGATTCAATCAGCCCCAGCATTTT
cdr3_aa: CASSQSDRGFNQPQHF

j_call: TRBJ2-7
clone_size: .
v_call: TRBV7-6
d_call: TRBD2
cdr3_nt: TGTGCCAGCAGCTTACGATTAGCGGGGGGGTACGAGCAGTACTTC
cdr3_aa: CASSLRLAGGYEQYF

j_call: TRBJ2-1
clone_size: once
v_call: TRBV5-1
d_call: .
cdr3_nt: TGCGCCAGCAGCTTTAGGGAAGTTTTGGATGAGCAGTTCTTC
cdr3_aa: CASSFREVLDEQFF

j_call: TRBJ1-1
clone_size: .
v_call: TRBV20-1
d_call: .
cdr3_nt: TGCAGTGCGGCTCGAACAACTGAAGCTTTCTTT
cdr3_aa: CSAARTTEAFF

j_call: TRBJ2-1
clone_size: .
v_call: TRBV12-3/TRBV12-4
d_call: .
cdr3_nt: TGTGCCAGCAGTTTGTTGGGGCAGAACAATGAGCAGTTCTTC
cdr3_aa: CASSLLGQNNEQFF

j_call: TRBJ2-3
clone_size: .
v_call: TRBV6-5
d_call: TRBD2
cdr3_nt: TGTGCCAGCAGTATAGGGGCGGGGGTCTTAGATACGCAGTATTTT
cdr3_aa: CASSIGAGVLDTQYF

j_call: TRBJ1-1
clone_size: .
v_call: TRBV19
d_call: .
cdr3_nt: TGTGCCAGTTGTGCGGGTCTGAACACTGAAGCTTTCTTT
cdr3_aa: CASCAGLNTEAFF

j_call: TRBJ2-5
clone_size: .
v_call: TRBV3-1
d_call: .
cdr3_nt: TGTGCCAGCCGTCGGAGAGGGGCGCGTGAGACCCAGTACTTC
cdr3_aa: CASRRRGARETQYF

j_call: TRBJ1-3
clone_size: .
v_call: TRBV4-1
d_call: TRBD1
cdr3_nt: TGCGCCAGCAGCCACCCCCGGGACAGACTAACTGGAAACACCATATATTTT
cdr3_aa: CASSHPRDRLTGNTIYF

j_call: TRBJ2-1
clone_size: .
v_call: TRBV9
d_call: TRBD1
cdr3_nt: TGTGCCAGCAGCATACAGGGGGTAAACAATGAGCAGTTCTTC
cdr3_aa: CASSIQGVNNEQFF

j_call: TRBJ2-1
clone_size: once
v_call: TRBV18
d_call: TRBD2
cdr3_nt: TGTGCCAGCCATTCCCTTGGGGGGGAGTTCTACAATGAGCAGTTCTTC
cdr3_aa: CASHSLGGEFYNEQFF

j_call: TRBJ1-5
clone_size: .
v_call: TRBV30
d_call: TRBD1
cdr3_nt: TGTGCCTGGAGTGCCACACAGGGGTATAGCAATCAGCCCCAGCATTTT
cdr3_aa: CAWSATQGYSNQPQHF

j_call: TRBJ2-1
clone_size: .
v_call: TRBV25-1
d_call: .
cdr3_nt: TGTGCCAGCAGTGTACAGGGGGGGATCTACAATGAGCAGTTCTTC
cdr3_aa: CASSVQGGIYNEQFF

j_call: TRBJ2-5
clone_size: once
v_call: TRBV18
d_call: .
cdr3_nt: TGTGCCAGCTCACCAGGGGAGTGGCGGGAGACCCAGTACTTC
cdr3_aa: CASSPGEWRETQYF

j_call: TRBJ1-2
clone_size: .
v_call: TRBV6-5
d_call: TRBD1
cdr3_nt: TGTGCCAGCAGTGACTGGACAGGGGACCCCTATGGCTACACCTTC
cdr3_aa: CASSDWTGDPYGYTF

j_call: TRBJ1-1
clone_size: .
v_call: TRBV7-8
d_call: .
cdr3_nt: TGTGCCAGCAGCTTCGTACTAGGTGGGCACACTGAAGCTTTCTTT
cdr3_aa: CASSFVLGGHTEAFF

j_call: TRBJ2-5
clone_size: once
v_call: TRBV12-3/TRBV12-4
d_call: .
cdr3_nt: TGTGCCAGCAGTTTAGGTAGCGTAGAGACCCAGTACTTC
cdr3_aa: CASSLGSVETQYF

j_call: TRBJ2-1
clone_size: .
v_call: TRBV7-9
d_call: TRBD2
cdr3_nt: TGTGCCAGCAGTTCGGGGCTAGCGGGAATGAATGAGCAGTTCTTC
cdr3_aa: CASSSGLAGMNEQFF

j_call: TRBJ1-1
clone_size: .
v_call: TRBV11-2
d_call: .
cdr3_nt: TGTGCCAGCAGCTTAGACGTAGGGCCCTACACTGAAGCTTTCTTT
cdr3_aa: CASSLDVGPYTEAFF

j_call: TRBJ2-3
clone_size: .
v_call: TRBV12-3/TRBV12-4
d_call: TRBD2
cdr3_nt: TGTGCCAGCCCCCCCCGACTAGCGGGGGGGATGGATACGCAGTATTTT
cdr3_aa: CASPPRLAGGMDTQYF

j_call: TRBJ1-2
clone_size: .
v_call: TRBV27
d_call: .
cdr3_nt: TGTGCCAGCAGTCCCAGACAGGATTACTATGGCTACACCTTC
cdr3_aa: CASSPRQDYYGYTF

j_call: TRBJ2-3
clone_size: .
v_call: TRBV11-1
d_call: TRBD2
cdr3_nt: TGTGCCAGCAGCTTAATCCGTGTGGCTAGCGGACGAGAATCGGCAGGCACAGATACGCAGTATTTT
cdr3_aa: CASSLIRVASGRESAGTDTQYF

j_call: TRBJ2-1
clone_size: .
v_call: TRBV20-1
d_call: TRBD2
cdr3_nt: TGCAGTGCTCCCGGGACTAGCAGCAATGAGCAGTTCTTC
cdr3_aa: CSAPGTSSNEQFF

j_call: TRBJ2-1
clone_size: once
v_call: TRBV4-1
d_call: .
cdr3_nt: TGCGCCAGCAGCCAAATCGATATCGTACATTACAATGAGCAGTTCTTC
cdr3_aa: CASSQIDIVHYNEQFF

j_call: TRBJ2-1
clone_size: .
v_call: TRBV19
d_call: .
cdr3_nt: TGTGCCAGTAGTAGGGATAGCTCCTACAATGAGCAGTTCTTC
cdr3_aa: CASSRDSSYNEQFF

j_call: TRBJ2-1
clone_size: .
v_call: TRBV12-3/TRBV12-4
d_call: TRBD2
cdr3_nt: TGTGCCAGCAGTTCCCGACTAGCGGGGGGGCAGGATGAGCAGTTCTTC
cdr3_aa: CASSSRLAGGQDEQFF